This entry lists 5 T cell receptor beta chains sequenced from one sample in a study of CD8 T cells in ankylosing spondylitis. TCRdb re-called the 5' RACE reads with MiXCR, one entry per CDR3 protein. The repertoire includes hundreds of thousands of distinct CDR3 sequences, around 8% of them detected once, and roughly 5% sits in the top ten. What was sequenced was blood, either unsorted or a sorted T cell fraction (not recorded which). The origin of the receptors is a female donor with ankylosing spondylitis or in good health (not recorded which).

This clonotype was seen ten or more times. The chain carries TRBV27 and TRBJ2-7, with 8 bases aligning to TRBD2. The CDR3 is 13 amino acids. J lost 6 bases, V lost 4 bases, and 5 bases had no gene match. Germline assignment: CDR1 MNHEY and CDR2 SMNVEV (reference sequence). CDR3 bases: TGTGCCAGCAGTTCCGGGACTAGAGGCGAGCAGTACTTC. It translates to CASSSGTRGEQYF.

This clonotype was picked up many times. V gene TRBV2 combines with J gene TRBJ2-6; D unresolved. V lost 6 bases to trimming and J lost 0 bases, with 6 bases between them. The CDR3 sequence is 14 residues long. Germline V CDR1 and CDR2: SNHLY, FYNNEI. CDR3 DNA sequence: TGTGCCAGCAGCTCAAGCTCTGGGGCCAACGTCCTGACTTTC. Amino acids: CASSSSSGANVLTF.

The chain carries TRBV18 and TRBJ2-1, with TRBD2 as a possible D gene (5 bases). Trimming took off 4 bases at V and 5 bases at J, with 12 bases between the two ends. The CDR3 runs to 14 residues. Per the germline V gene, CDR1 is KGHSH and CDR2 is LQKENI. CDR3 nucleotide sequence: TGTGCCAGCTCACTTGAGGGCGTAAACAATGAGCAGTTCTTC. It encodes CASSLEGVNNEQFF. The full variable domain, its missing parts supplied by reference TRBV18 and TRBJ2-1, is NAGVMQNPRHLVRRRGQEARLRCSPMKGHSHVYWYRQLPEEGLKFMVYLQKENIIDESGMPKERFSAEFPKEGPSILRIQQVVRGDSAAYFCASSLEGVNNEQFFGPGTRLTVL.

The V gene is TRBV12-5, the J gene TRBJ1-2; tentative D call: TRBD1 (5 bases). The CDR3 has 16 residues. Trimming stripped 2 bases from V and 5 bases from J, with 18 bases between. Germline loops: CDR1 LGHNT, CDR2 FRNRAP. As DNA, the CDR3 is TGTGCTAGTGGTTTGCCTGGGGCTCCTGATTCTTATGGCTACACCTTC. Translated: CASGLPGAPDSYGYTF.

There are many counts of this clonotype. This chain joins TRBV7-9 and TRBJ2-1; D uncertain. The germline V gene encodes CDR1 SEHNR and CDR2 FQNEAQ (reference sequence). The ends were cut back, 6 bases at V and 0 bases at J, with 9 bases in the middle. This CDR3 has 14 residues. CDR3 sequence reads: CASRPSGSYNEQFF. CDR3 DNA sequence: TGTGCCAGCAGGCCTTCCGGCTCCTACAATGAGCAGTTCTTC.